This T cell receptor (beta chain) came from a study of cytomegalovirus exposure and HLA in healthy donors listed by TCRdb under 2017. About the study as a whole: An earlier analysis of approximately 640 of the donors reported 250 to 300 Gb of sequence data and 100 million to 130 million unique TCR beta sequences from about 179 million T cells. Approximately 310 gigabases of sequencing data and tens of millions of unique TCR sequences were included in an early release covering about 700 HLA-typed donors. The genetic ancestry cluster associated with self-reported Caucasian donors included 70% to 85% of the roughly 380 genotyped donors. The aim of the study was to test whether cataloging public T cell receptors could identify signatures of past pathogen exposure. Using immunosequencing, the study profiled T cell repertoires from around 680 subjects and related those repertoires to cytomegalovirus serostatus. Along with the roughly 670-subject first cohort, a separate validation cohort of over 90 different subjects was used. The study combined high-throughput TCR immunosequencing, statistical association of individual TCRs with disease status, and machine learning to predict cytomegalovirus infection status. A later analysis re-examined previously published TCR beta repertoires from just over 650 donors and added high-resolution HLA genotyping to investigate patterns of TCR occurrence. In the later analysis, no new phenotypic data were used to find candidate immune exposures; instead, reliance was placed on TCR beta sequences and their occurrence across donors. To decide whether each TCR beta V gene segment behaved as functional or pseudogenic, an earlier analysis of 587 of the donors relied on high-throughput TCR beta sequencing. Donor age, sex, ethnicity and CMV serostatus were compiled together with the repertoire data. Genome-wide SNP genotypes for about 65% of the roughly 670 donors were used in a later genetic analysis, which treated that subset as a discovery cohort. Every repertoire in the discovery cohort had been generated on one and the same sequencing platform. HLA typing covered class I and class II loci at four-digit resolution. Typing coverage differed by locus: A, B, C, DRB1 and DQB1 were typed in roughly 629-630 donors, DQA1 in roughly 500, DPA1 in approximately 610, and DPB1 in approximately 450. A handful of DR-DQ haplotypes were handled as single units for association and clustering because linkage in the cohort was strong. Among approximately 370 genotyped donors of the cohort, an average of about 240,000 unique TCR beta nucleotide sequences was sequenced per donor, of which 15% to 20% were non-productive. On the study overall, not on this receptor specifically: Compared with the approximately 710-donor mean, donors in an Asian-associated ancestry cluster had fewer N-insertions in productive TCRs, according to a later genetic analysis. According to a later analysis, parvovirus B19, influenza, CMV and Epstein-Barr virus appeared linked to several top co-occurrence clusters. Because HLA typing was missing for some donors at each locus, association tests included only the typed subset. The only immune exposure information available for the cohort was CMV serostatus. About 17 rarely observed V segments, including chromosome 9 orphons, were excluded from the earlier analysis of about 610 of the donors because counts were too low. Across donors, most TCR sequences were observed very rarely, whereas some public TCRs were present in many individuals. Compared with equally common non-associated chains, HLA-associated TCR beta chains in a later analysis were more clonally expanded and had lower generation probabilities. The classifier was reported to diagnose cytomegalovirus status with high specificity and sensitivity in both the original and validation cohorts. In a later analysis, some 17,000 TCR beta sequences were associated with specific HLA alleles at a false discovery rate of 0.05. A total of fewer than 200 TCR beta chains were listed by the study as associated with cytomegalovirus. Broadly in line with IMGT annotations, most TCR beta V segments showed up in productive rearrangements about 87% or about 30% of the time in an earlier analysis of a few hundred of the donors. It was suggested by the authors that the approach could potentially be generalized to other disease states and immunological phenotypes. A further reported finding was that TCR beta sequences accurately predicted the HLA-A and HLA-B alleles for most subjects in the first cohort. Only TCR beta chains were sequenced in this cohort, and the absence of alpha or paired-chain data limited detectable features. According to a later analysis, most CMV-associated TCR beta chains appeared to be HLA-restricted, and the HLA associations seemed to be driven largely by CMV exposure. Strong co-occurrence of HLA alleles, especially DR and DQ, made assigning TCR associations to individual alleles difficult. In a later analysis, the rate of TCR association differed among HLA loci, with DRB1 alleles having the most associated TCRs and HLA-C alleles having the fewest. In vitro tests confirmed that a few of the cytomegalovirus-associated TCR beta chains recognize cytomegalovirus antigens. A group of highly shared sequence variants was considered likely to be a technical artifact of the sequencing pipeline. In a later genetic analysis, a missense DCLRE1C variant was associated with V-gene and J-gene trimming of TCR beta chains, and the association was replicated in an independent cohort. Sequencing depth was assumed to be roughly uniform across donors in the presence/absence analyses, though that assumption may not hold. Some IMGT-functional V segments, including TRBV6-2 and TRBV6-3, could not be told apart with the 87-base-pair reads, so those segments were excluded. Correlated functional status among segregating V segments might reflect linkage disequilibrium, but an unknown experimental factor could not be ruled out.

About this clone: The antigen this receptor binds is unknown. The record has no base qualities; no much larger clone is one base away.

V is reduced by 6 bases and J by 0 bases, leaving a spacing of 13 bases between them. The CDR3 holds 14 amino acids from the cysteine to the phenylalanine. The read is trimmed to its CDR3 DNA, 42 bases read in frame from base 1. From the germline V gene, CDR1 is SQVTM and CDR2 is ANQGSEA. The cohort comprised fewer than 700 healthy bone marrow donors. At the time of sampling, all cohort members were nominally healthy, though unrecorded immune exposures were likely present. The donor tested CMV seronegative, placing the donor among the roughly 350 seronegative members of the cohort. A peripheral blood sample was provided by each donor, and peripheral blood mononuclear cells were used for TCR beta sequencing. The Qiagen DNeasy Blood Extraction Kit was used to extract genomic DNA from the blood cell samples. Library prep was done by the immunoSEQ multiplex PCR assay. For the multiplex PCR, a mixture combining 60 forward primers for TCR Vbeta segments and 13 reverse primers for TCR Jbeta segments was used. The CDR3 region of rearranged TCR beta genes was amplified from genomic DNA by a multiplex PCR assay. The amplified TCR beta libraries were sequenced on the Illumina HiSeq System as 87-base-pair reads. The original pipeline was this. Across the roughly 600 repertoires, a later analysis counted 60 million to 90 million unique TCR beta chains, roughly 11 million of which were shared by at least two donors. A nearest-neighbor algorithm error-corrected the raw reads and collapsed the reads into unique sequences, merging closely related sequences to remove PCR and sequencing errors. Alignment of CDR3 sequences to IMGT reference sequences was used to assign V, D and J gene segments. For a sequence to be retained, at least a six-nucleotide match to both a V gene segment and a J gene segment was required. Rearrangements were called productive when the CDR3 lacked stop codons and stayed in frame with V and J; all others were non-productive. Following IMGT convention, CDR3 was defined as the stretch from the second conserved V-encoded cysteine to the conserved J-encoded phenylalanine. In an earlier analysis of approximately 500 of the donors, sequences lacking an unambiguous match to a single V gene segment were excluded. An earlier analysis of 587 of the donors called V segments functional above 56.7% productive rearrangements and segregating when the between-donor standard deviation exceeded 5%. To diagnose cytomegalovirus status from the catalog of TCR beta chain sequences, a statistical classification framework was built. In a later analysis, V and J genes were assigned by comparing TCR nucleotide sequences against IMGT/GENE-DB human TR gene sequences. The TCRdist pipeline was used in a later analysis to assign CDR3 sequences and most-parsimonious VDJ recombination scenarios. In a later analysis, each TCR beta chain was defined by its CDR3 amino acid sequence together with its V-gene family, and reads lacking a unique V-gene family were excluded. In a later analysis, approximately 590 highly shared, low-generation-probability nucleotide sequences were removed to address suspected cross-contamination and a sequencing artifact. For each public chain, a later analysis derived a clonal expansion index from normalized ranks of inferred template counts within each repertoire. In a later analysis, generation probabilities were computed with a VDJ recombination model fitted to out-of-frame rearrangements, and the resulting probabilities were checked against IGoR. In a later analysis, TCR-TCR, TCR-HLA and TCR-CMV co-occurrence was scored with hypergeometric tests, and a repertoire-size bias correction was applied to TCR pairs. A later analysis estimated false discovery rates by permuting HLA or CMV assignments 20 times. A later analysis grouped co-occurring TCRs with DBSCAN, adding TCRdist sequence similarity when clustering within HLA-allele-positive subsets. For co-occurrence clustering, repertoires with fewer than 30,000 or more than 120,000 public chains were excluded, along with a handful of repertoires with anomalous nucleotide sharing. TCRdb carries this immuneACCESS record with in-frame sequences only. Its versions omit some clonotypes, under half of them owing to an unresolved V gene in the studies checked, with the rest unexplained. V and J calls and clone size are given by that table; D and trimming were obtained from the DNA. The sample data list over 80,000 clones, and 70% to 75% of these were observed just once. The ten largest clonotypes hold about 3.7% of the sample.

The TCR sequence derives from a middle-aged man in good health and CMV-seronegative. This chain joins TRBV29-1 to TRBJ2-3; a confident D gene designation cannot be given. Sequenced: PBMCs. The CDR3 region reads CSVLEVGSTDTQYF. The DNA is TGCAGCGTCCTCGAGGTCGGAAGCACAGATACGCAGTATTTT.